The present T cell receptor beta chain was sequenced within a study of cytomegalovirus exposure and HLA in healthy donors. PCR amplification relied on 60 Vbeta primers (plus 13 Jbeta primers). The assay was immunoSEQ multiplex PCR, and TCRdb's table has in-frame clones only and misses some. The data hold 100,000 or so clones, with about three quarters observed a single time. Looked up from germline, CDR1 is MNHNS and CDR2 is SASEGT. The V and J ends lost 5 bases and 6 bases respectively, with 13 bases between them. The CDR3 consists of 13 residues. The source material was PBMCs. The V gene is TRBV6-1, the J gene TRBJ1-2, with D possibly TRBD1 on 5 matching bases. This sequence originates from a man younger than 40 in good health and CMV-seropositive. The CDR3, as DNA: TGTGCCAGCAGTCTCGACAGTACGGATGGCTACACCTTC. This translates into CASSLDSTDGYTF.